This T cell receptor (beta chain) was identified in a study of shared clonotypes between healthy human individuals. In the study overall: A couple of female and three male donors aged 18 to 49 were enrolled.

Naivety among CD8 cells was defined by CD45RO negativity and positive CCR7 selection, thereby excluding terminally differentiated effector memory CD45RA+ cells. Produced via immunoSEQ multiplex PCR; TCRdb's table is partial and in-frame only. The sample yields about 2.1 million clones, 85% to 95% seen once. CDR3 length: 15 residues. Germline lookup yields CDR1 SGHTA and CDR2 FQGTGA. Trimming removed 1 base at V and 2 bases at J, with 12 bases between. The chain links TRBV7-3 to TRBJ2-7; D is possibly TRBD2 (5 bases). Input material: naive CD8+ T cells from PBMCs. The TCR was taken from a man in his late teens or twenties in good health. Some clones in this sample may be carry-over from other donors' samples. CDR3 in DNA: TGTGCCAGCAGCTTAATAAGCGGTCCCACCTACGAGCAGTACTTC. It is translated as CASSLISGPTYEQYF.